This entry lists 25 T cell receptor beta chains sequenced from one sample in a study of blood T cell repertoires in COVID-19 (dated by TCRdb to the early 2020s). The method was the immunoSEQ multiplex PCR assay. TCRdb took over this immuneACCESS table, retaining in-frame rearrangements with V and J assigned. Such tables are incomplete; in checked studies, under half of the missing clones stem from an unresolved V gene, and the remainder is unexplained. The sample includes about 96,000 clones, with 85% to 90% observed a single time. About 4% of the sample belongs to the ten largest clones. The sample comprised peripheral blood. All receptors derive from a human donor with COVID-19, enrolled during active disease. The donor label of this sample is uncertain.

The J gene is TRBJ1-1, the V gene TRBV5-1; 9 bases align to TRBD1. The CDR3 is 14 amino acids. Germline trimming cut 0 bases from V and 3 bases from J; bases unmatched to any gene: 0. Germline lookup yields CDR1 SGHRS and CDR2 YFSETQ. The CDR3 protein is CASSLDRGHTEAFF. In nucleotides, the CDR3 is TGCGCCAGCAGCTTGGACAGGGGGCACACTGAAGCTTTCTTT.

The chain joins TRBV10-3 to TRBJ2-7; 8 nucleotides align to TRBD1. Germline trimming cut 4 bases from V and 1 base from J; bases unmatched to any gene: 6. The CDR3 contains 15 residues. Germline V CDR1 and CDR2: ENHRY, SYGVKD. The CDR3 protein is CAISATGDRSYEQYF. The CDR3 DNA reads as TGTGCCATCAGTGCAACGGGGGACAGGTCCTACGAGCAGTACTTC.

This chain connects TRBV9 to TRBJ1-1; D uncertain. The CDR3 spans 14 residues. CDR1 is SGDLS, CDR2 YYNGEE, per germline. V was clipped by 1 base and J by 0 bases, with 7 bases between them. The CDR3 protein is CASSVQAMNTEAFF. DNA for the CDR3: TGTGCCAGCAGCGTACAGGCCATGAACACTGAAGCTTTCTTT.

J is TRBJ2-5 and V is TRBV11-2; D perhaps matches TRBD2 (7 bases). The CDR3 is 15 residues long. Germline CDR1 and CDR2: SGHAT and FQNNGV. The germline V and J ends were trimmed by 1 base and 5 bases, with 14 bases remaining between them. CDR3 in DNA: TGTGCCAGCAGCTTAGCGGGGGCCGGGGGGGAGACCCAGTACTTC. Translated: CASSLAGAGGETQYF.

The chain couples TRBV11-3 to TRBJ2-1; D remains ambiguous. V was shortened by 6 bases and J by 2 bases, with 20 bases between the two germline ends. Germline V gene sequence: CDR1 SGHNT, CDR2 YENEEA. The CDR3 is made up of 17 amino acids. The CDR3 loop reads CASSTPPSGAAYNEQFF. The DNA of the CDR3 is TGTGCCAGCAGTACACCTCCTAGTGGCGCGGCCTACAATGAGCAGTTCTTC.

The rearrangement links TRBV5-6 to TRBJ1-5; TRBD1 agrees at 9 bases. J was trimmed by 6 bases and V by 3 bases; bases with no gene match: 16. CDR1 SGHDT and CDR2 YYEEEE come from the germline V gene. The CDR3 runs 18 residues. CDR3 nucleotide sequence: TGTGCCAGCAGCTCTACCGGGACAGGGAATTGGCGAAGTCAGCCCCAGCATTTT. Amino acid sequence: CASSSTGTGNWRSQPQHF.

This rearrangement joins TRBV12-3 or TRBV12-4 to TRBJ2-7; unclear D gene. The CDR3 consists of 13 residues. V was cut by 3 bases and J by 6 bases, with 12 bases left in between. In DNA form, the CDR3 reads TGTGCCAGCAGTTTCCAGGCTGTACGCGAGCAGTACTTC. Protein sequence: CASSFQAVREQYF.

This clone was seen a handful of times. The chain uses TRBV27 and TRBJ1-5, with 8 bases aligning to TRBD1. V trimming: 3 bases; J trimming: 5 bases; junction bases outside the gene matches: 6. In germline, CDR1 is MNHEY, CDR2 SMNVEV (reference sequence). This CDR3 is 15 amino acids long. The CDR3 protein is CASSFGQGADQPQHF. CDR3 DNA sequence: TGTGCCAGCAGTTTTGGCCAGGGGGCCGATCAGCCCCAGCATTTT.

There are a few counts of this clone. This chain uses TRBV25-1 with TRBJ2-1, with unresolved D. Trimming left V 8 bases short and J 5 bases short, with 19 bases between. This CDR3 region has 15 residues. Germline CDR1 MGHDK, CDR2 SYGVNS. CDR3 residues: CASASLLESHNEQFF. The CDR3 nucleotides are TGTGCCAGCGCCTCTCTCCTAGAATCCCACAATGAGCAGTTCTTC.

CDR3 in amino acids: CASSLTGTGVDTQYF. The CDR3 DNA reads TGTGCCAGCAGCTTAACGGGGACAGGGGTGGATACGCAGTATTTT. V and J are TRBV7-3 and TRBJ2-3, with 10 bases that match TRBD1. The germline CDR1 and CDR2 sequences are SGHTA and FQGTGA. The V segment lost 0 bases and the J segment 6 bases; nucleotides outside the gene matches: 3. The CDR3 length is 15 residues.

The chain employs TRBV20-1 and TRBJ1-3; D is unresolved. The CDR3 consists of 12 residues. Trimming removed 3 bases at V and 3 bases at J, with 6 bases between. Germline V gives CDR1 DFQATT, CDR2 SNEGSKA (reference sequence). CDR3 in DNA: TGCAGTGCTAGTCGGGGTGGAAACACCATATATTTT. It yields the protein CSASRGGNTIYF.

The J gene is TRBJ2-1, the V gene TRBV3-1 (or the pseudogene TRBV3-2); TRBD2 agrees at 8 bases. Germline V gene lookup returns CDR1 LGHDT and CDR2 YNNKEL (reference sequence). Trimming removed 4 bases from V and 6 bases from J; junction bases left unmatched: 8. The CDR3 is 15 residues long. CDR3 residues: CASSLSGGPFNEQFF. CDR3 in DNA: TGTGCCAGCAGCCTTTCGGGGGGGCCCTTCAATGAGCAGTTCTTC.

V and J are TRBV7-8 and TRBJ2-5; tentative D call: TRBD1 (6 bases). CDR1 is SGHVS, CDR2 FQNEAQ, per germline. Trimming pared 5 bases from V and 4 bases from J, leaving 17 bases between. The CDR3 extends over 15 amino acids. The CDR3 DNA reads TGTGCCAGCAGCATCGGGACAACAGATGGAGAGACCCAGTACTTC. It codes for CASSIGTTDGETQYF. Together with reference TRBV7-8 and TRBJ2-5, the CDR3 gives the full variable domain: GAGVSQSPRYKVAKRGQDVALRCDPISGHVSLFWYQQALGQGPEFLTYFQNEAQLDKSGLPSDRFFAERPEGSVSTLKIQRTQQEDSAVYLCASSIGTTDGETQYFGPGTRLLVL.

This chain links TRBV9 with TRBJ2-1; 12 bases agree with TRBD2. Trimming took 2 bases from V and 8 from J; bases not matched to a gene: 8. Looked up from germline, CDR1 is SGDLS and CDR2 is YYNGEE. The CDR3 length is 16 residues. The CDR3 loop reads CASSVDSSGRVDEQFF. CDR3 sequence (DNA): TGTGCCAGCAGCGTTGACTCTAGCGGGAGGGTGGATGAGCAGTTCTTC.

The V call is TRBV30, the J call TRBJ2-7; D remains ambiguous. The CDR3 runs to 11 residues. The germline V and J ends were trimmed by 0 bases and 6 bases, with 6 bases remaining between them. Germline CDR1 and CDR2: GTSNPN and SVGIG (reference sequence). As DNA, the CDR3 is TGTGCCTGGAGTGTACAGAGCGAGCAGTACTTC. It translates to CAWSVQSEQYF.

By sample fraction, this clone is medium-sized (0.01 to 0.1%). The same CDR3 arises from other DNA sequences in this sample as well. The rearrangement uses TRBV5-5 and TRBJ1-2, with 8 bases fitting TRBD1. The CDR3 totals 13 residues. Germline V gives CDR1 SGHKS, CDR2 YYEKEE (reference sequence). V lost 4 bases and J lost 3; bases outside the gene matches: 2. Here the CDR3 DNA reads TGTGCCAGCAGCCAGACAGGGGACTATGGCTACACCTTC. Translating gives CASSQTGDYGYTF. The complete variable domain, with remaining parts taken from reference TRBV5-5 and TRBJ1-2, reads DAGVTQSPTHLIKTRGQQVTLRCSPISGHKSVSWYQQVLGQGPQFIFQYYEKEERGRGNFPDRFSARQFPNYSSELNVNALLLGDSALYLCASSQTGDYGYTFGSGTRLTVV.

This sequence joins TRBV7-2 and TRBJ1-2, with 7 bases that match TRBD1. The CDR3 length is 14 residues. Per germline, CDR1 SGHTA and CDR2 FQGNSA. V was clipped by 7 bases and J by 4 bases; unmatched bases: 9. In nucleotides, the CDR3 is TGTGCCAGCACCTCGGGAGGGGGCAGCTATGGCTACACCTTC. As protein: CASTSGGGSYGYTF.

This sequence joins TRBV18 and TRBJ2-5; a weak D match, TRBD2 (5 bases). V gave up 6 bases and J gave up 3 bases, with 20 bases separating them. The CDR3 spans 16 residues. Germline V gives CDR1 KGHSH, CDR2 LQKENI. The CDR3 DNA is TGTGCCAGCTCGCCCACTAGAACGAACACAGAAGAGACCCAGTACTTC. This gives the protein CASSPTRTNTEETQYF. The full variable domain, completed using reference TRBV18 and TRBJ2-5, is NAGVMQNPRHLVRRRGQEARLRCSPMKGHSHVYWYRQLPEEGLKFMVYLQKENIIDESGMPKERFSAEFPKEGPSILRIQQVVRGDSAAYFCASSPTRTNTEETQYFGPGTRLLVL.

In its sample, this clone was seen once. The rearrangement joins TRBV19 to TRBJ1-4; 8 nucleotides line up with TRBD1. The V and J ends lost 7 bases and 6 bases, in that order; junction bases with no gene match: 4. The CDR3 spans 13 residues. Germline V CDR1 and CDR2: LNHDA, SQIVND (reference sequence). The CDR3 DNA follows: TGTGCCAGTAAAGGACAGGGCGATGAAAAACTGTTTTTT. Protein: CASKGQGDEKLFF.

The chain has TRBV5-1 and TRBJ1-4; 8 positions agree with TRBD1. The length of the CDR3 is 16 residues. After removal of 0 bases from V and 7 bases from J, the junction contained 8 bases not matched to a gene. CDR1 is SGHRS and CDR2 is YFSETQ in the germline V gene. The CDR3 sequence is CASSLVGQGASEKLFF. In nucleotides, the CDR3 is TGCGCCAGCAGCTTGGTTGGTCAGGGGGCTAGTGAAAAACTGTTTTTT.

This rearrangement joins TRBV5-1 to TRBJ1-6; possibly TRBD1 for D (5 bases). V was pared by 2 bases and J by 0 bases, with 12 bases between. Per germline, CDR1 SGHRS and CDR2 YFSETQ. The CDR3 contains 17 residues. This chain's CDR3 is CASSFQGTSSYNSPLHF. The CDR3 coding sequence is TGCGCCAGCAGCTTCCAGGGAACCAGCTCCTATAATTCACCCCTCCACTTT.

This clone was seen once. V is TRBV3-1 (or the pseudogene TRBV3-2) and J is TRBJ1-4; perhaps TRBD1 as D (5 bases). This CDR3 comprises 15 residues. V lost 5 bases and J 8 bases, leaving 18 bases between the germline ends. CDR1 is LGHDT and CDR2 is YNNKEL in the germline V gene (reference sequence). The CDR3 region is CASSLNGGANEKLFF. CDR3 DNA sequence: TGTGCCAGCAGCTTGAACGGAGGGGCCAACGAAAAACTGTTTTTT.

The chain couples TRBV30 to TRBJ1-1, with 7 positions matching TRBD1. CDR1 is GTSNPN and CDR2 is SVGIG in the germline V gene (reference sequence). V lost 2 bases and J lost 5; bases outside the gene matches: 11. CDR3 length equals 15 residues. Here the CDR3 reads CAWSTEGAEWTEAFF. CDR3 nucleotide sequence: TGTGCCTGGAGTACCGAGGGGGCGGAGTGGACTGAAGCTTTCTTT.

CDR3 in DNA: TGCGCCAGCAGCTCGGTCTCCTACAATGAGCAGTTCTTC. Its translation is CASSSVSYNEQFF. This chain connects TRBV10-1 to TRBJ2-1; the D is unclear. Germline V gene data show CDR1 as WNHNN and CDR2 as SYGVQD (reference sequence). V lost 6 bases and J lost 0, with 6 bases in between. This CDR3 has 13 residues.

By sample fraction, this clone is medium-sized. V usage is TRBV11-3 and J usage is TRBJ1-2; 10 nucleotides agree with TRBD1. Germline V gives CDR1 SGHNT, CDR2 YENEEA. V was clipped by 3 bases and J by 4 bases; unmatched bases: 14. The CDR3 spans 18 residues. CDR3 protein: CASSLGTGENPPRYGYTF. The CDR3 DNA is TGTGCCAGCAGCTTGGGGACAGGGGAGAATCCGCCTCGCTATGGCTACACCTTC. Complete variable domain (other parts from reference TRBV11-3 and TRBJ1-2): EAGVVQSPRYKIIEKKQPVAFWCNPISGHNTLYWYLQNLGQGPELLIRYENEEAVDDSQLPKDRFSAERLKGVDSTLKIQPAELGDSAVYLCASSLGTGENPPRYGYTFGSGTRLTVV.